This T cell receptor (beta chain) was sequenced in a study of CD8+ T cells in alopecia areata. For the study at large: A 6-month off-drug phase came after tofacitinib, which had lasted 6 to 18 months. Disease severity was quantified as SALT score of affected scalp area.

Study results and limitations: Scalp and blood retained many expanded lesional clones during tofacitinib.

Details on this clone: Its antigen is not identified.

In each case, RNA was isolated and then reverse transcribed into cDNA as the sequencing template. TCRdb keeps only in-frame clones here, not all; method: immunoSEQ multiplex PCR. The sample holds under 200,000 clones; approximately 57% are singletons and the top ten take approximately 15%. The treatment was: oral pan-JAK inhibitor, 5-10 mg twice daily. Sorted populations comprised CD4+ and CD8+ T cells obtained from PBMCs. The CDR3 runs to 13 residues. V lost 4 bases and J 9 bases, leaving 15 bases between the germline ends. In germline, CDR1 is LNHNV, CDR2 YYDKDF (reference sequence). This clonotype originated in a human donor with alopecia areata. Here the sequenced sample was CD4+ T cells sorted from blood, taken at week 24, from a patient treated with tofacitinib. This chain connects TRBV15 to TRBJ1-2; the D is unclear. CDR3 sequence (DNA): TGTGCCACCAGCATCCCTGCCGGGAGACGCTACACCTTC. Translated: CATSIPAGRRYTF.